This entry lists 5 T cell receptor beta chains sequenced from one sample in a study of shared clonotypes between healthy human individuals. Naive CD8 isolation took CD45RO-negative cells positively selected for CCR7 and excluded terminally differentiated effector memory CD45RA+ cells. Clones were sequenced by immunoSEQ multiplex PCR, and TCRdb holds only the in-frame ones, with some missing. The sample carries roughly 2.1 million clones, approximately 94% recorded once. Sequenced sample: naive CD8+ T cells from PBMCs. All receptors derive from a young man in good health. Some clones in this sample may be carry-over from other donors' samples.

On this clone itself: In the same sample, other DNA sequences code for this CDR3. This chain uses TRBV27 with TRBJ2-7; 10 nucleotides align to TRBD2. The CDR3 loop spans 13 amino acids. V was pared by 6 bases and J by 4 bases, with 3 bases of the junction left unmatched. The V gene's germline CDR1 is MNHEY and CDR2 SMNVEV (reference sequence). The CDR3 DNA reads TGTGCCAGCAGCTTAGCGGGAGGATACGAGCAGTACTTC. It translates to CASSLAGGYEQYF.

J is TRBJ2-7 and V is TRBV13; D is possibly TRBD1 or TRBD2 (5 bases each). CDR3 size: 11 residues. V was cut by 4 bases and J by 7 bases, with 8 bases left in between. Looked up from germline, CDR1 is PRHDT and CDR2 is FYEKMQ (reference sequence). For the CDR3, the DNA is TGTGCCAGCAGCTCGAGGGGTGAGCAGTACTTC. Its translation: CASSSRGEQYF. The entire variable domain, with the rest obtained from reference TRBV13 and TRBJ2-7, is as follows: AAGVIQSPRHLIKEKRETATLKCYPIPRHDTVYWYQQGPGQDPQFLISFYEKMQSDKGSIPDRFSAQQFSDYHSELNMSSLELGDSALYFCASSSRGEQYFGPGTRLTVT.

The rearrangement joins TRBV5-6 to TRBJ2-1, with TRBD1 as a possible D gene (6 bases). CDR1 SGHDT and CDR2 YYEEEE come from the germline V gene. V lost 0 bases and J lost 13, with 20 bases in between. There are 15 residues in the CDR3. CDR3 sequence (DNA): TGTGCCAGCAGCTTGGGGTCCTCGAGGACAGTAGGTCAGTTCTTC. As protein: CASSLGSSRTVGQFF.

The rearrangement links TRBV7-8 to TRBJ2-2, with TRBD2 matching over 16 bases. Germline V gene data show CDR1 as SGHVS and CDR2 as FQNEAQ. The trim removed 4 bases at V and 8 bases at J, leaving 10 bases unmatched. This CDR3 region has 18 residues. DNA for the CDR3: TGTGCCAGCAGCTCACGGGGACTAGCGGGAGGGCCAGGGGGGGAGCTGTTTTTT. It codes for CASSSRGLAGGPGGELFF.

The J gene is TRBJ1-3, the V gene TRBV7-2, with D perhaps matching TRBD1 (5 bases). V was trimmed by 3 bases and J by 1 base, leaving 13 bases between them. CDR3 size: 16 residues. Germline assignment: CDR1 SGHTA and CDR2 FQGNSA. The DNA of the CDR3 is TGTGCCAGCAGCTTCCCCCCGGGGGGTTCTGGAAACACCATATATTTT. Translated, it gives CASSFPPGGSGNTIYF. Supplemented by reference TRBV7-2 and TRBJ1-3, the full variable domain reads GAGVSQSPSNKVTEKGKDVELRCDPISGHTALYWYRQSLGQGLEFLIYFQGNSAPDKSGLPSDRFSAERTGGSVSTLTIQRTQQEDSAVYLCASSFPPGGSGNTIYFGEGSWLTVV.